This T cell receptor (beta chain) was sequenced in a study of T cell responses to AZD1222 COVID-19 vaccine. Sequencing used immunoSEQ multiplex PCR; TCRdb keeps in-frame clones, though not all of them. Counted here are approximately 46,000 clones, around 90% occurring once; the ten biggest clones make up approximately 1.2%. Germline V gene lookup returns CDR1 SGDLS and CDR2 YYNGEE. CDR3 length: 16 amino acids. Trimming shortened V by 2 bases and J by 6 bases, and 21 bases separated the two germline ends. Whole-study results and caveats: Unmutated variant regions are reportedly the target of nearly half of TCRs that are spike-specific. In all cases, repertoires were sampled only after the peak T cell response. Donors skewed white British and female; clonal diversity was possibly underestimated.

Timing groups of about 4 and about 12 weeks for second doses were pooled. Remarks on this clone: Its target is not known.

The chain carries TRBV9 and TRBJ2-7, with D possibly matching TRBD1 (5 bases). The specimen comprised peripheral blood, sampled 28 days after the second AZD1222 dose. The receptor's source is an adult who received the AZD1222 COVID-19 vaccine. The CDR3 here is CASSVNNMAGWSEQYF. DNA for the CDR3: TGTGCCAGCAGCGTCAATAATATGGCAGGGTGGAGCGAGCAGTACTTC. The full variable domain, its missing parts supplied by reference TRBV9 and TRBJ2-7, is DSGVTQTPKHLITATGQRVTLRCSPRSGDLSVYWYQQSLDQGLQFLIQYYNGEERAKGNILERFSAQQFPDLHSELNLSSLELGDSALYFCASSVNNMAGWSEQYFGPGTRLTVT.